The 16 T cell receptor beta chains reported below all come from one sample, sequenced in a study of OX40 agonist ivuxolimab in advanced cancers. This table comes from immunoSEQ multiplex PCR, and its TCRdb copy is limited to in-frame clones, with some not included. The table has about 71,000 clones, 81% seen once. Specimen: CD4+ or CD8+ T cells sorted from blood, collected in a trial of the OX40 agonist ivuxolimab. The source is an adult with an advanced solid tumor such as melanoma, head and neck, liver or kidney cancer.

There are a few counts of this clone. J is TRBJ1-1 and V is TRBV7-9; 8 nucleotides align to TRBD1. J was trimmed by 4 bases and V by 2 bases; bases with no gene match: 3. Germline CDR1 SEHNR, CDR2 FQNEAQ (reference sequence). The CDR3 length is 14 residues. As DNA, the CDR3 is TGTGCCAGCAGCTTACAGGGGGCGCGCACTGAAGCTTTCTTT. This sequence encodes CASSLQGARTEAFF.

The chain links TRBV6-6 to TRBJ2-1; the match to TRBD2 covers 12 bases. Germline V gives CDR1 MNHNY, CDR2 SVGAGI (reference sequence). This CDR3 is built from 15 residues. After removal of 6 bases from V and 9 bases from J, the junction contained 9 bases not matched to a gene. DNA of the CDR3: TGTGCCAGCAGCCCTCAAACTAGCGGGAGGAGTGAGCAGTTCTTC. Its translation: CASSPQTSGRSEQFF.

V is TRBV4-2 and J is TRBJ2-7; D may be TRBD2 (5 bases). From germline, CDR1 is LGHNA and CDR2 YNFKEQ. The CDR3 is 15 residues long. Trimming removed 0 bases at V and 6 bases at J, with 15 bases between. DNA of the CDR3: TGTGCCAGCAGCCAAGAAGACGCCCAACTAGGCGAGCAGTACTTC. Translation: CASSQEDAQLGEQYF.

The chain recombines TRBV5-1 with TRBJ2-3, with D tentatively TRBD1 (6 bases). CDR1 SGHRS and CDR2 YFSETQ come from the germline V gene. The CDR3 length is 15 residues. V lost 2 bases and J lost 3, with 13 bases in between. CDR3 region: CASSLQGFDTDTQYF. CDR3 DNA sequence: TGCGCCAGCAGCTTACAGGGCTTCGATACAGATACGCAGTATTTT.

The V and J genes are TRBV9 and TRBJ2-2; possible D gene TRBD2, 6 bases. The CDR3 length is 14 residues. Germline lookup yields CDR1 SGDLS and CDR2 YYNGEE. Between the trimmed V and J ends, which lost 0 bases and 6 bases, there was a span of 9 bases. The CDR3 DNA follows: TGTGCCAGCAGCGTAGGGCGGGGTGCCGGGGAGCTGTTTTTT. It codes for CASSVGRGAGELFF.

Remarks on this clone: The junction differs from germline at one of its ends, possibly a read error. This chain connects TRBV20-1 to TRBJ2-1, with D perhaps matching TRBD2 (6 bases). Germline loops: CDR1 DFQATT, CDR2 SNEGSKA (reference sequence). The CDR3 is 11 amino acids. CDR3: CSAQGGGVSLF. CDR3 bases: TGCAGTGCTCAAGGTGGCGGGGTCTCGCTCTTC.

The chain uses TRBV5-5 and TRBJ1-4; tentative D call: TRBD1 (6 bases). The CDR3 is 20 amino acids. CDR1 is SGHKS and CDR2 is YYEKEE in the germline V gene (reference sequence). With 3 bases removed from V and 4 bases from J, the gap between germline ends came to 28 bases. CDR3 amino acids: CASSSFPGTSIGAGNEKLFF. The DNA of the CDR3 is TGTGCCAGCAGCTCCTTTCCTGGGACATCGATCGGGGCCGGTAATGAAAAACTGTTTTTT.

V and J are TRBV21-1 and TRBJ2-7; TRBD1 is taken as the D call from the table, unchecked against the DNA. TRBV21-1 is a recognized pseudogene. The CDR3 is 15 amino acids. CDR3 in DNA: TGTGCCAGCAGCAAATCTGGCAGGGATACCTACGAGCAGTACTTC. Translated: CASSKSGRDTYEQYF.

The V call is TRBV18, the J call TRBJ2-3; no clear D gene. The germline V gene encodes CDR1 KGHSH and CDR2 LQKENI. The V and J ends lost 3 bases and 3 bases respectively, with 7 bases between them. CDR3 size: 13 residues. Here the CDR3 reads CASSPDSTDTQYF. The CDR3 nucleotides read TGTGCCAGCTCACCTGATTCAACAGATACGCAGTATTTT.

Only a few counts were recorded for this clone. The chain uses TRBV4-1 and TRBJ1-2, with 11 bases lining up with TRBD1. This CDR3 has 15 amino acids. Germline trimming cut 4 bases from V and 2 bases from J; bases unmatched to any gene: 3. Per germline, CDR1 MGHRA and CDR2 YSYEKL. As DNA, the CDR3 is TGCGCCAGCAGCCCCCGGACAGGGGGCAACTATGGCTACACCTTC. Translation: CASSPRTGGNYGYTF.

The chain combines TRBV28 with TRBJ2-5; 7 positions match TRBD1. CDR3 size: 15 residues. The V gene end was trimmed by 4 bases and the J gene end by 4 bases; junction bases not matched to a gene: 9. Germline V lookup: CDR1 MDHEN, CDR2 SYDVKM. CDR3 sequence: CASSSRGRGTETQYF. CDR3 nucleotides: TGTGCCAGCAGTTCCCGAGGCAGGGGGACAGAGACCCAGTACTTC. Looking up the rest from reference TRBV28 and TRBJ2-5 gives the full variable domain: DVKVTQSSRYLVKRTGEKVFLECVQDMDHENMFWYRQDPGLGLRLIYFSYDVKMKEKGDIPEGYSVSREKKERFSLILESASTNQTSMYLCASSSRGRGTETQYFGPGTRLLVL.

CDR3 sequence (DNA): TGTGCCAGCAGCTCACTTGCTCTAGGGACAGGATCCCCAGATACGCAGTATTTT. This sequence encodes CASSSLALGTGSPDTQYF. The V gene is TRBV5-6, the J gene TRBJ2-3; 8 nucleotides match TRBD1. Trimming cost V 3 bases and J 4 bases; bases outside gene matches: 16. CDR1 and CDR2 (germline): SGHDT, YYEEEE. The CDR3 consists of 18 residues.

The table lists this clone with a count of one. This chain joins TRBV7-2 and TRBJ1-3; possibly TRBD1 for D (5 bases). V was trimmed by 4 bases and J by 4 bases, leaving 14 bases between them. The CDR3 extends over 15 amino acids. Germline CDR1 is SGHTA and CDR2 is FQGNSA. The CDR3 DNA sequence: TGTGCCAGCAGCTGGAACGGGAGGGGAGGAAACACCATATATTTT. Translated: CASSWNGRGGNTIYF.

J is TRBJ1-2 and V is TRBV25-1; possible D gene TRBD1, 5 bases. Germline V CDR1 and CDR2: MGHDK, SYGVNS. The V gene lost 8 bases and the J gene lost 8 bases, with 18 bases spanning the gap. The CDR3 is 13 amino acids. This chain's CDR3 is CASGGSTLGGYTF. CDR3 coding DNA: TGTGCCAGCGGGGGGAGCACCCTGGGAGGCTACACCTTC.

The chain's CDR3 is CASNSGTSTNYGYTF. DNA of the CDR3: TGCGCCAGCAACTCCGGGACATCAACTAACTATGGCTACACCTTC. The V and J genes are TRBV5-1 and TRBJ1-2, with a possible D match to TRBD1 (6 bases). V was shortened by 6 bases and J by 0 bases, with 15 bases between the two germline ends. This CDR3 is built from 15 residues. Germline assignment: CDR1 SGHRS and CDR2 YFSETQ.

This clone is a singleton in its sample. The chain couples TRBV11-3 to TRBJ2-7; D uncertain. V was cut by 4 bases and J by 4 bases, with 14 bases left in between. The CDR3 length is 14 residues. Germline assignment: CDR1 SGHNT and CDR2 YENEEA. CDR3 sequence: CASSSTRREYEQYF. The CDR3 DNA reads as TGTGCCAGCAGCTCCACCCGCAGAGAGTACGAGCAGTACTTC.